The 8 T cell receptor beta chains in this list originate from one sample, sequenced in a study of a mutant IDH1 vaccine in newly diagnosed glioma. The time point was: baseline, week 1 (first vaccination visit). Indicated treatment: pre-vaccination baseline after standard-of-care therapy. Sequenced by immunoSEQ multiplex PCR; TCRdb stores in-frame clones only, minus some. This sample has 95,000 to 100,000 clones, with approximately 90% found just once. Here the sequenced sample was PBMCs, taken from a glioma patient treated with radiotherapy, temozolomide or both. Source of these receptors: a woman aged 45-59 years with glioma.

The chain employs TRBV7-8 and TRBJ2-1, with a weak D call TRBD1 (5 bases). This CDR3 region has 13 residues. The germline gives CDR1 SGHVS, CDR2 FQNEAQ. Between the trimmed V and J ends, which lost 6 bases and 8 bases, there was a span of 14 bases. The CDR3 DNA reads as TGTGCCAGCAGTCCCCCGACCAGGGATGAGCAGTTCTTC. As protein: CASSPPTRDEQFF.

V gene TRBV29-1 combines with J gene TRBJ1-1, with D possibly TRBD1 on 5 matching bases. The CDR3 is made up of 13 amino acids. Trimming took off 4 bases at V and 4 bases at J, with 13 bases between the two ends. Germline V gives CDR1 SQVTM, CDR2 ANQGSEA. CDR3 DNA sequence: TGCAGCGTTGCCCCACGGGGGGGCACTGAAGCTTTCTTT. This codes for CSVAPRGGTEAFF.

The chain has TRBV2 and TRBJ2-7; no clear D gene. In germline, CDR1 is SNHLY, CDR2 FYNNEI. V was shortened by 3 bases and J by 3 bases, with 3 bases between the two germline ends. CDR3 length: 11 residues. DNA of the CDR3: TGTGCCAGCAGTGACAGCTACGAGCAGTACTTC. Its protein product is CASSDSYEQYF.

The rearrangement joins TRBV6-1 to TRBJ2-3; 10 bases are shared with TRBD2. The V gene end was trimmed by 6 bases and the J gene end by 6 bases; junction bases not matched to a gene: 9. The CDR3 is made up of 15 amino acids. Per the germline V gene, CDR1 is MNHNS and CDR2 is SASEGT. The CDR3 region has the DNA TGTGCCAGCAGACCGGGACTAGCGATTTACGATACGCAGTATTTT. Translated: CASRPGLAIYDTQYF.

V gene TRBV7-9 combines with J gene TRBJ2-2; D gene unclear. Trimming took 0 bases from V and 7 from J, leaving 9 bases between them. This CDR3 has 14 residues. CDR1 SEHNR and CDR2 FQNEAQ come from the germline V gene (reference sequence). The CDR3 reads CASSLAWQHGELFF. The CDR3 nucleotides read TGTGCCAGCAGCTTAGCGTGGCAGCACGGGGAGCTGTTTTTT.

The count of this clone is one. The chain joins TRBV11-2 to TRBJ1-2; no firm D call. The CDR3 consists of 15 residues. V was cut by 5 bases and J by 6 bases, with 19 bases left in between. Germline V gene sequence: CDR1 SGHAT, CDR2 FQNNGV. This CDR3 reads CASSPLPAGSNGYTF. The CDR3 nucleotides read TGTGCCAGCAGCCCCCTCCCCGCAGGCTCTAATGGCTACACCTTC.

The gene calls are TRBV7-9 and TRBJ2-5, with 7 nucleotides matching TRBD2. Germline V gene data show CDR1 as SEHNR and CDR2 as FQNEAQ (reference sequence). The CDR3 sequence is 17 residues long. V shed 3 bases, J shed 1 base, and the junction held 11 bases outside the gene matches. For the CDR3, the DNA is TGTGCCAGCAGCTTCGTAAGGGCTAGCGGTTCCCAAGAGACCCAGTACTTC. As protein: CASSFVRASGSQETQYF.

The rearrangement links TRBV23-1 to TRBJ2-1, with D possibly being TRBD2 (6 bases). TRBV23-1 is marked as an open reading frame, function uncertain. V dropped 6 bases and J dropped 0 bases, with 12 bases sitting between them. This CDR3 has 15 residues. This chain's CDR3 is CASSPGVHSYNEQFF. The CDR3 DNA reads as TGCGCCAGCAGCCCGGGGGTCCACTCCTACAATGAGCAGTTCTTC.